The 31 T cell receptor beta chains below all came from one sample that was sequenced in a study of blood T cell repertoires in COVID-19 (dated by TCRdb to the early 2020s). Library prep was done by the immunoSEQ multiplex PCR assay. In its TCRdb copy, this immuneACCESS table keeps in-frame sequences only and misses some clones. Where compared with another copy, unresolved V genes explain less than half of these, and the others have no known cause. This sample gives roughly 250,000 clones in total; approximately 86% of them show up just once. The ten largest clones represent approximately 9.8% of the sample. Sequencing was done on a sample of peripheral blood. These receptors all stem from a middle-aged man who had recovered from COVID-19.

The gene calls are TRBV19 and TRBJ1-1; TRBD1 might be the D (5 bases). The V and J ends lost 6 bases and 0 bases respectively, with 14 bases between them. Germline V gene lookup returns CDR1 LNHDA and CDR2 SQIVND (reference sequence). This CDR3 has 15 amino acids. CDR3 DNA sequence: TGTGCCAGTAGACGACAGCAGGGATTGAACACTGAAGCTTTCTTT. Protein product: CASRRQQGLNTEAFF.

The count of this clone is one. The chain recombines TRBV15 with TRBJ2-1; 11 bases are a match to TRBD2. This CDR3 region has 19 residues. Germline CDR1 reads LNHNV; CDR2 reads YYDKDF (reference sequence). After removal of 4 bases from V and 10 bases from J, the junction contained 21 bases not matched to a gene. CDR3 region: CATSTPRPVAGGPLDEQFF. CDR3 DNA sequence: TGTGCCACCAGCACCCCCAGGCCCGTAGCGGGAGGGCCTTTAGACGAGCAGTTCTTC. Together with reference TRBV15 and TRBJ2-1, the CDR3 gives the full variable domain: DAMVIQNPRYQVTQFGKPVTLSCSQTLNHNVMYWYQQKSSQAPKLLFHYYDKDFNNEADTPDNFQSRRPNTSFCFLDIRSPGLGDTAMYLCATSTPRPVAGGPLDEQFFGPGTRLTVL.

This rearrangement joins TRBV25-1 to TRBJ2-7; a possible D gene is TRBD2 (6 bases). The V end was cut by 5 bases, the J end by 0 bases, with 11 bases between. The CDR3 totals 14 residues. In germline, CDR1 is MGHDK, CDR2 SYGVNS. The DNA of the CDR3 is TGTGCCAGCAGTCCCCGGGGGAACTCCTACGAGCAGTACTTC. As protein: CASSPRGNSYEQYF.

V gene TRBV27 combines with J gene TRBJ2-1, with 8 bases matching TRBD1. J gave up 12 bases and V 6 bases, and 7 bases lay outside the gene matches. The CDR3 contains 12 residues. CDR1 is MNHEY and CDR2 is SMNVEV in the germline V gene (reference sequence). The DNA of the CDR3 is TGTGCCAGCAGCACGACAGGGGAAAGGCAGTTCTTC. Encoded protein: CASSTTGERQFF.

The rearrangement uses TRBV27 and TRBJ1-1; weak D call: TRBD1 (5 bases). Germline values: CDR1 MNHEY, CDR2 SMNVEV (reference sequence). V shed 0 bases and J shed 5 bases, with 10 bases lying between them. There are 14 residues in the CDR3. The CDR3 protein is CASSLSSGFTEAFF. The DNA of the CDR3 is TGTGCCAGCAGTTTATCTTCAGGGTTTACTGAAGCTTTCTTT.

Here the CDR3 DNA reads TGCGCCAGCAGCCCTTGGACCGGCAGGGGGCTTTCACCCCTCCACTTT. Its protein product is CASSPWTGRGLSPLHF. The rearrangement links TRBV4-1 to TRBJ1-6, with 8 bases fitting TRBD1. The CDR3 is 16 amino acids. V lost 4 bases, J lost 9 bases, and 11 bases stayed unmatched. Germline V gives CDR1 MGHRA, CDR2 YSYEKL.

The chain carries TRBV3-1 (or the pseudogene TRBV3-2) and TRBJ2-7, with TRBD2 identical over 10 bases. Trimming took 3 bases from V and 6 from J; bases not matched to a gene: 8. The CDR3 contains 15 residues. CDR1 is LGHDT, CDR2 YNNKEL, per germline (reference sequence). CDR3 sequence: CASSQQGAGGPEQYF. The CDR3 DNA is TGTGCCAGCAGCCAGCAGGGAGCGGGGGGGCCCGAGCAGTACTTC.

The rearrangement links TRBV21-1 to TRBJ1-4; TRBD1 reflects the table's D call only, with no check against the DNA. TRBV21-1 is flagged as a pseudogene. The CDR3 runs 15 residues. The CDR3 spells CASSESGGTNEKLFF. For the CDR3, the DNA is TGTGCCAGCAGCGAATCAGGGGGCACTAATGAAAAACTGTTTTTT.

The chain couples TRBV2 to TRBJ1-2; TRBD1 might be the D (6 bases). V lost 5 bases and J 2 bases, leaving 9 bases between the germline ends. CDR1 is SNHLY and CDR2 is FYNNEI in the germline V gene. The CDR3 contains 13 residues. The CDR3 nucleotides read TGTGCCAGCAGTAGGCAGGGGAACTATGGCTACACCTTC. The encoded protein is CASSRQGNYGYTF.

This clone turned up a few times. This chain connects TRBV30 to TRBJ2-2, with TRBD1 matching 9 bases. V was clipped by 2 bases and J by 5 bases; unmatched bases: 9. Germline V gene sequence: CDR1 GTSNPN, CDR2 SVGIG (reference sequence). The CDR3 is 16 amino acids. In DNA, the CDR3 is TGTGCCTGGAGTAGGAGCGGACAGGGGTTTACCGGGGAGCTGTTTTTT. Protein sequence: CAWSRSGQGFTGELFF.

The CDR3 sequence: CASSRQMGRNNEQFF. The CDR3 nucleotides are TGTGCCAGCAGCCGACAGATGGGAAGGAACAATGAGCAGTTCTTC. This chain joins TRBV27 and TRBJ2-1, with a possible D match to TRBD1 (5 bases). V lost 6 bases to trimming and J lost 5 bases, with 17 bases between them. The germline gives CDR1 MNHEY, CDR2 SMNVEV (reference sequence). The length of the CDR3 is 15 residues.

The rearrangement links TRBV5-4 to TRBJ2-1; D is unresolved. The length of the CDR3 is 14 residues. The germline V gene has CDR1 SGHNT and CDR2 YYREEE (reference sequence). The V end lost 5 bases, the J end lost 6 bases, and 15 bases lay between the germline ends. The CDR3 loop reads CASSPSASINEQFF. The CDR3 nucleotides read TGTGCCAGCAGTCCCAGCGCCTCTATCAATGAGCAGTTCTTC. The whole variable domain, filled in from reference TRBV5-4 and TRBJ2-1, reads ETGVTQSPTHLIKTRGQQVTLRCSSQSGHNTVSWYQQALGQGPQFIFQYYREEENGRGNFPPRFSGLQFPNYSSELNVNALELDDSALYLCASSPSASINEQFFGPGTRLTVL.

This clone has only one observation. The chain joins TRBV6-4 to TRBJ2-2; weak D call: TRBD1 (6 bases). The ends were cut back, 7 bases at V and 7 bases at J, with 16 bases in the middle. The CDR3 sequence is 14 residues long. From germline, CDR1 is MRHNA and CDR2 SNTAGT. CDR3 coding DNA: TGTGCCAGCATCCAGGGGAATGGGGACGGGGAGCTGTTTTTT. It encodes CASIQGNGDGELFF.

This chain connects TRBV5-1 to TRBJ2-2; 10 bases are a match to TRBD1. This CDR3 contains 16 residues. After removal of 4 bases from V and 2 bases from J, the junction contained 5 bases not matched to a gene. In germline, CDR1 is SGHRS, CDR2 YFSETQ. As DNA, the CDR3 is TGCGCCAGCAGCATAGGGACAGGGGTTAACACCGGGGAGCTGTTTTTT. Its protein is CASSIGTGVNTGELFF.

The J gene is TRBJ2-2, the V gene TRBV7-3; TRBD1 aligns across 9 bases. CDR3 length: 14 residues. V dropped 1 base and J dropped 7; count of bases not matched to a gene: 1. Looked up from germline, CDR1 is SGHTA and CDR2 is FQGTGA. CDR3 DNA sequence: TGTGCCAGCAGCTTAAGGACAGGGGACGGGGAGCTGTTTTTT. Amino acid sequence: CASSLRTGDGELFF.

The rearrangement links TRBV4-2 to TRBJ2-2; 11 bases line up with TRBD2. The trim removed 6 bases at V and 0 bases at J, leaving 3 bases unmatched. This CDR3 has 16 amino acids. CDR1 and CDR2 from the germline V gene are LGHNA and YNFKEQ. CDR3 sequence reads: CASSIAGGTNTGELFF. DNA of the CDR3: TGTGCCAGCAGTATAGCGGGGGGGACGAACACCGGGGAGCTGTTTTTT.

This chain joins TRBV5-8 and TRBJ1-2; tentative D call: TRBD1 (5 bases). In germline, CDR1 is SGHTS, CDR2 YDEGEE. The V end was cut by 4 bases, the J end by 2 bases, with 15 bases between. The CDR3 runs to 15 residues. The CDR3 sequence: CASSLIVGGNYGYTF. In DNA, the CDR3 is TGTGCCAGCAGCCTAATTGTCGGGGGAAACTATGGCTACACCTTC.

The V call is TRBV6-1, the J call TRBJ2-1, with TRBD2 matching 7 bases. The CDR3 spans 15 residues. J was trimmed by 8 bases and V by 1 base; bases with no gene match: 8. Germline values: CDR1 MNHNS, CDR2 SASEGT. The DNA for the CDR3 is TGTGCCAGCAGTGAAGGGGTCGGGAGGACGGATGAGCAGTTCTTC. Amino acid sequence: CASSEGVGRTDEQFF.

This clone was found once. The genes are TRBV5-6 and TRBJ1-5, with TRBD1 matching over 9 bases. The CDR3 has 15 amino acids. The trim removed 4 bases at V and 9 bases at J, leaving 11 bases unmatched. Per the germline V gene, CDR1 is SGHDT and CDR2 is YYEEEE. CDR3 in amino acids: CASSGTGPGGMPQHF. Written as DNA, the CDR3 is TGTGCCAGCAGCGGGACAGGGCCGGGAGGAATGCCCCAGCATTTT.

The rearrangement joins TRBV4-1 to TRBJ2-2; D might be TRBD2 (6 bases). Trimming removed 6 bases at V and 8 bases at J, with 22 bases between. Looked up from germline, CDR1 is MGHRA and CDR2 is YSYEKL. This CDR3 has 16 amino acids. Here the CDR3 reads CASRTLGGISKGELFF. CDR3 DNA: TGCGCCAGCAGAACCCTCGGGGGAATCAGTAAGGGGGAGCTGTTTTTT.

This clone was recorded once. V and J are TRBV6-5 and TRBJ1-2; D might be TRBD1 (5 bases). Trimming left V 5 bases short and J 0 bases short, with 13 bases between. The CDR3 consists of 15 residues. Germline loops: CDR1 MNHEY, CDR2 SVGAGI. The CDR3 nucleotides are TGTGCCAGCAGTCAAACGACAGCCACTAACTATGGCTACACCTTC. It is translated as CASSQTTATNYGYTF.

DNA of the CDR3: TGTGCCAGAAGCCCCGGGACAGGGGGTGGTTACGAGCAGTACTTC. Its translation: CARSPGTGGGYEQYF. The chain links TRBV5-3 to TRBJ2-7; 11 positions agree with TRBD1. TRBV5-3 is given ORF status, its function remaining uncertain. Trimming removed 4 bases from V and 4 bases from J; junction bases left unmatched: 7. The CDR3 runs 15 residues.

The V call is TRBV7-2, the J call TRBJ2-4; 9 bases match TRBD2. The V and J ends lost 1 base and 13 bases, in that order; junction bases with no gene match: 20. The germline gives CDR1 SGHTA, CDR2 FQGNSA. The CDR3 totals 18 residues. This CDR3 reads CASSLGITRAGGQFSQYF. CDR3 in DNA: TGTGCCAGCAGCTTAGGGATTACTAGAGCGGGGGGTCAATTTTCCCAGTACTTC.

This clone was seen only once. The rearrangement uses TRBV6-5 and TRBJ2-5; possibly TRBD2 for D (7 bases). This CDR3 has 14 amino acids. Germline V gene data show CDR1 as MNHEY and CDR2 as SVGAGI. The V and J ends lost 6 bases and 5 bases respectively, with 16 bases between them. The CDR3 nucleotides are TGTGCCAGCAGACCCAGGGGACTATGGGAGACCCAGTACTTC. This gives the protein CASRPRGLWETQYF.

CDR3 protein: CASSFGRNLGPYEQYF. The CDR3 DNA follows: TGTGCCAGCAGTTTTGGGAGAAACCTTGGCCCCTACGAGCAGTACTTC. The V call is TRBV27, the J call TRBJ2-7, with D possibly matching TRBD2 (5 bases). Germline CDR1 is MNHEY and CDR2 is SMNVEV (reference sequence). Trimming took off 3 bases at V and 2 bases at J, with 17 bases between the two ends. The CDR3 consists of 16 residues.

The chain carries TRBV19 and TRBJ2-7; 7 bases agree with TRBD2. Germline V gene lookup returns CDR1 LNHDA and CDR2 SQIVND (reference sequence). Trimming at V came to 6 bases and at J to 3 bases, leaving 11 bases not matched to a gene. The CDR3 loop spans 15 amino acids. The CDR3 is CASRRTSQALYEQYF. The CDR3 bases are TGTGCCAGTAGGAGGACTAGTCAGGCCCTCTACGAGCAGTACTTC.

The chain links TRBV4-1 to TRBJ1-6; D is possibly TRBD1 (6 bases). CDR3 length: 17 residues. V gave up 0 bases and J gave up 9 bases, with 18 bases separating them. Germline V gene data show CDR1 as MGHRA and CDR2 as YSYEKL. CDR3 loop: CASSQDQGRVGSSPLHF. The CDR3, as DNA: TGCGCCAGCAGCCAAGATCAGGGGAGGGTAGGGAGTTCACCCCTCCACTTT.

This chain connects TRBV18 to TRBJ2-5, with 11 nucleotides matching TRBD2. This CDR3 is built from 17 residues. Germline V lookup: CDR1 KGHSH, CDR2 LQKENI. The V gene end was trimmed by 2 bases and the J gene end by 2 bases; junction bases not matched to a gene: 7. CDR3 nucleotide sequence: TGTGCCAGCTCACCAGTAGCGGGGGGGCAGACTCAAGAGACCCAGTACTTC. As protein: CASSPVAGGQTQETQYF.

J is TRBJ1-2 and V is TRBV5-1, with 8 positions matching TRBD1. Trimming removed 0 bases from V and 7 bases from J; junction bases left unmatched: 17. The CDR3 runs 18 residues. Germline V gene lookup returns CDR1 SGHRS and CDR2 YFSETQ. CDR3 sequence: CASSLARSRGRGRVGYTF. In nucleotides, the CDR3 is TGCGCCAGCAGCTTGGCTCGATCCAGGGGCAGGGGGCGCGTTGGCTACACCTTC.

The V and J genes are TRBV29-1 and TRBJ2-7, with TRBD1 matching over 7 bases. The CDR3 is 18 amino acids. The V and J ends lost 5 bases and 3 bases, in that order; junction bases with no gene match: 22. Germline CDR1 reads SQVTM; CDR2 reads ANQGSEA. DNA of the CDR3: TGCAGCGTTCGTCGTCTACAGGGGTCCACCGGGAATAACTACGAGCAGTACTTC. Protein product: CSVRRLQGSTGNNYEQYF.

This clone was detected only a few times. The DNA of the CDR3 is TGTGCCATCTGGACAGGGTTCAACACTGAAGCTTTCTTT. Translating gives CAIWTGFNTEAFF. The chain is built from TRBV10-3 and TRBJ1-1; 8 bases line up with TRBD1. After removal of 8 bases from V and 2 bases from J, the junction contained 4 bases not matched to a gene. Germline V lookup: CDR1 ENHRY, CDR2 SYGVKD. This CDR3 contains 13 residues.